This passage covers 29 T cell receptor delta chains from one sample sequenced in a study of gamma-delta T cells after stem cell transplantation. TCRdb reprocessed the RT-PCR reads using CATT. Here the sample spans 2,500 to 3,000 delta-chain clones, roughly 9% being singletons. The sample consisted of gamma-delta T cells. Source of these receptors: a human donor. It is not recorded whose cells these are; they may come from a transplant donor.

As to this clone: It differs at one base from a far larger clone, so likely a read error. Other DNA sequences within the sample encode an identical CDR3. This chain joins TRDV2 and TRDJ1; D uncertain. Trimming stripped 0 bases from V and 5 bases from J, with 15 bases between. Germline CDR1 GEAIGNYY, CDR2 EKD. The CDR3 covers 15 residues. The CDR3 sequence: CACDTLGGLRDKLIF. DNA of the CDR3: TGTGCCTGTGACACCTTGGGAGGCCTGAGAGATAAACTCATCTTT.

This clone counts as medium-sized. This chain uses TRDV2 with TRDJ1; 13 bases are a match to TRDD3. Germline-derived CDR1 and CDR2 are GEAIGNYY and EKD. V trimming: 1 base; J trimming: 0 bases; junction bases outside the gene matches: 10. The CDR3 totals 19 residues. CDR3 region: CACDTRTGGYAVYTDKLIF. The CDR3 nucleotides read TGTGCCTGTGACACTCGTACTGGGGGATACGCGGTGTACACCGATAAACTCATCTTT.

As for this clone: TCRdb's protein, taken from a much larger clone, differs from this DNA's translation at residue 9, likely owing to a read error; the protein displayed comes from the DNA. The chain has TRDV2 and TRDJ3; no definite D call. The CDR3 has 18 residues. Germline loops: CDR1 GEAIGNYY, CDR2 EKD. V was shortened by 3 bases and J by 0 bases, with 14 bases between the two germline ends. CDR3 protein: CACDALRAGSWDTRQMFF. In nucleotides, the CDR3 is TGTGCCTGTGACGCGCTGAGGGCCGGCTCCTGGGACACCCGACAGATGTTTTTC.

As for this clone: A far larger clone lies a single base away; this is likely a read error. Other DNA sequences in the same sample also yield this CDR3. The chain has TRDV2 and TRDJ3, with 10 bases aligning to TRDD3. Germline lookup yields CDR1 GEAIGNYY and CDR2 EKD. The CDR3 sequence is 18 residues long. CDR3: CACDTLGDSSWDTRQMFF. CDR3 nucleotides: TGTGCCTGCGACACCCTGGGGGATAGCTCCTGGGACACCCGACAGATGTTTTTC.

About this clone itself: A far larger clone is one base from this, pointing to a likely read error. The V gene is TRDV2, the J gene TRDJ1, with 13 bases aligning to TRDD3. CDR1 and CDR2 from the germline V gene are GEAIGNYY and EKD. This CDR3 spans 24 amino acids. Trimming took 2 bases from V and 2 from J; bases not matched to a gene: 28. CDR3 in DNA: TGTGCCTGTGACATTACTGACTACTGGGGGATACGCGAGCCGCACTCCCACCTTACCGATAAACTCATCTTT. Protein: CACDITDYWGIREPHSHLTDKLIF.

This clone showed up just a few times. V and J are TRAV29/DV5 and TRDJ1; 7 bases are a match to TRDD2. Losses at the gene ends were 0 bases for V and 4 bases for J; bases not matched to a gene: 33. The CDR3 extends over 23 amino acids. Germline assignment: CDR1 NSMFDY and CDR2 ISSIKDK. CDR3 residues: CAASVVLLSEGGPFLEPSDKLIF. The CDR3 region has the DNA TGTGCAGCAAGCGTAGTCCTGCTCTCTGAGGGGGGGCCCTTCCTCGAGCCCAGCGATAAACTCATCTTT.

This clone has a handful of counts. The amino acid sequence in TCRdb belongs to a much larger clone and departs from this DNA's translation at residue 4, likely a sequencing read error; the sequence shown is translated from the DNA. V is TRDV2 and J is TRDJ1; D call uncertain. CDR1 GEAIGNYY and CDR2 EKD come from the germline V gene. The CDR3 spans 14 residues. CDR3 loop: CACNTSSGCDKLIF. The CDR3 coding sequence is TGTGCCTGTAACACAAGTAGTGGATGCGATAAACTCATCTTT.

This clone was seen only a few times. The protein recorded in TCRdb matches a much larger clone and deviates from this DNA's translation at residue 8, suggesting a read error; the protein here is obtained by translating the DNA. V usage is TRDV3 and J usage is TRDJ3; D might be TRDD3 (6 bases). Germline V gene lookup returns CDR1 TVYSNPD and CDR2 GDNSRS (reference sequence). The CDR3 length is 14 residues. The CDR3 DNA reads as TGTGCCTTTAGCTGGTCCTGGGGCACCCGACAGATGTTTTTC. This sequence encodes CAFSWSWGTRQMFF.

Sample share makes this clone medium-sized (0.01 to 0.1%). V is TRAV29/DV5 and J is TRDJ1, with a tentative D call TRDD3 (7 bases). Germline values: CDR1 NSMFDY, CDR2 ISSIKDK. The ends were cut back, 0 bases at V and 0 bases at J, with 24 bases in the middle. This CDR3 has 19 amino acids. This chain's CDR3 is CAASESYGPTGDNTDKLIF. The CDR3 region has the DNA TGTGCAGCAAGCGAATCCTACGGCCCTACTGGGGACAACACCGATAAACTCATCTTT.

This clone has just a few counts. A much bigger clone sits one base away, suggesting this may be a read error. Other DNA sequences in this sample translate to the same CDR3. The chain is built from TRDV1 and TRDJ1; weak D call: TRDD3 (5 bases). The V gene's germline CDR1 is TSWWSYY and CDR2 QGS. The CDR3 sequence is 17 residues long. The CDR3 nucleotides are TGTGCCCTTGGGGAACTAGGTCCTCTTGCCTACACCGATAAACTCATCTTT. Amino acids: CALGELGPLAYTDKLIF.

This clone was detected only a few times. With a far larger clone one base away, a read error is the likely cause. The DNA of the CDR3 is TGTGCCTGTGACACTGGGGGATACTCCTGGGGCACCCGACAGATGTTTTTC. Translation gives CACDTGGYSWGTRQMFF. The chain links TRDV2 to TRDJ3, with 10 positions matching TRDD3. The CDR3 runs 17 residues. Germline V gene lookup returns CDR1 GEAIGNYY and CDR2 EKD.

A word on this clone: A single base separates this from a much larger clone, so it may be a read error. Other DNA sequences of this sample code for an identical CDR3. This chain links TRDV1 with TRDJ1; D is possibly TRDD2 or TRDD3 (5 bases each). This CDR3 contains 22 residues. The germline V and J ends were trimmed by 3 bases and 0 bases, with 32 bases remaining between them. CDR1 TSWWSYY and CDR2 QGS come from the germline V gene. CDR3 residues: CALGERAISFRGKGSYTDKLIF. The CDR3 DNA is TGTGCTCTTGGGGAGCGAGCTATTTCCTTCAGGGGAAAGGGGTCGTACACCGATAAACTCATCTTT.

The V gene is TRDV2, the J gene TRDJ1; 11 bases line up with TRDD3. The ends lost 0 bases at V and 2 bases at J; junction bases unmatched: 4. CDR3 length: 16 amino acids. Looked up from germline, CDR1 is GEAIGNYY and CDR2 is EKD. CDR3 loop: CACDTWGIRETDKLIF. The DNA for the CDR3 is TGTGCCTGTGACACCTGGGGGATACGCGAAACCGATAAACTCATCTTT.

There are a few counts of this clone. A far larger clone is one nucleotide away, so this likely arose from a read error. The chain couples TRDV2 to TRDJ3; 10 bases match TRDD3. With 5 bases clipped from V and 1 base from J, the junction kept 10 bases outside the gene matches. The CDR3 contains 19 residues. Germline V gene lookup returns CDR1 GEAIGNYY and CDR2 EKD. Here the CDR3 reads CACVKWGIPGSWDTRQMFF. Here the CDR3 DNA reads TGTGCCTGTGTAAAATGGGGGATACCGGGATCCTGGGACACCCGACAGATGTTTTTC.

Relative to its sample, this clone is medium-sized. This sequence may be a read error, since a much larger clone differs from it by one base. V gene TRDV2 combines with J gene TRDJ2, with 10 bases identical to TRDD3. CDR1 is GEAIGNYY, CDR2 EKD, per germline. The CDR3 is made up of 16 amino acids. This chain's CDR3 is CACERRGIRETAQPFF. The CDR3 DNA reads as TGTGCCTGTGAGCGCCGGGGGATACGCGAAACAGCACAACCCTTCTTT.

This clone is labeled medium-sized. The sample holds other DNA sequences that translate to the same CDR3. Written as DNA, the CDR3 is TGTGCCTGTGACACCGAACTGGGGGATTCCGCTTTGACAGCACAACTCTTCTTT. Protein product: CACDTELGDSALTAQLFF. The chain is built from TRDV2 and TRDJ2, with TRDD3 matching over 10 bases. Germline CDR1 and CDR2: GEAIGNYY and EKD. The CDR3 runs to 18 residues. J was trimmed by 0 bases and V by 0 bases; bases with no gene match: 6.

This clone was recorded a few times. A read error is the likely source, as a far larger clone sits one nucleotide away. The sample contains more than one DNA sequence encoding this CDR3. This sequence joins TRDV2 and TRDJ3, with 10 bases aligning to TRDD3. CDR3 length: 20 residues. Germline CDR1 reads GEAIGNYY; CDR2 reads EKD. The CDR3 DNA sequence: TGTGCCTGTGACGTACTGGGGGATCGTCCAAGCTCCTGGGACACCCGACAGATGTTCTTC. The encoded protein is CACDVLGDRPSSWDTRQMFF.

Regarding this clone: This DNA's translation differs at residue 16 from TCRdb's protein, which comes from a much larger clone; a read error is likely, and the protein shown is translated from the DNA. CDR3 nucleotide sequence: TGTGCCTGTGACACCGGTGGGGGTCGTGGGAGTGAAACCGATAAACCCATCTTT. Encoded protein: CACDTGGGRGSETDKPIF. V is TRDV2 and J is TRDJ1, with D possibly TRDD3 on 6 matching bases. CDR3 size: 18 residues. Germline-derived CDR1 and CDR2 are GEAIGNYY and EKD.

This clone was counted only a few times. This likely came from a read error, as a far larger clone is one base away. V gene TRDV2 combines with J gene TRDJ3; the D gene is possibly TRDD3 (6 bases). The V gene's germline CDR1 is GEAIGNYY and CDR2 EKD. The length of the CDR3 is 19 residues. This CDR3 is CACDTGWDKNSWDARQMFF. CDR3 bases: TGTGCCTGTGACACCGGATGGGATAAAAACTCCTGGGACGCCCGACAGATGTTTTTC.

A remark on this clone: A far bigger clonotype differs at one base, so this is likely a read error. The chain links TRDV2 to TRDJ3, with a weak D call TRDD3 (5 bases). Trimming took 0 bases from V and 0 from J, leaving 14 bases between them. The CDR3 runs 19 residues. The germline V gene has CDR1 GEAIGNYY and CDR2 EKD. Here the CDR3 DNA reads TGTGCCTGTGACACCGTACTGGAGGATAGCTCCTGGGACACCCGACAGATGTTTTTC. It yields the protein CACDTVLEDSSWDTRQMFF.

As for this clone: The protein recorded in TCRdb matches a much larger clone and deviates from this DNA's translation at residue 6, suggesting a read error; the protein here is obtained by translating the DNA. The gene calls are TRDV2 and TRDJ1; TRDD3 agrees at 12 bases. V was clipped by 0 bases and J by 3 bases; unmatched bases: 7. The CDR3 extends over 17 amino acids. Germline-derived CDR1 and CDR2 are GEAIGNYY and EKD. Here the CDR3 reads CACDTPSPGGYADKLIF. The CDR3 DNA follows: TGTGCCTGTGACACCCCTTCCCCTGGGGGATACGCCGATAAACTCATCTTT.

In its sample, this clone was seen a few times. Compared with germline, one end of the junction differs, possibly owing to a read error. This chain links TRDV2 with TRDJ3; 10 bases align to TRDD3. This CDR3 comprises 18 residues. Germline lookup yields CDR1 GEAIGNYY and CDR2 EKD. CDR3 bases: TGTGCCTGTGACCACCTGGGGGATAACTCCCGGGACACCCGACAGATGTTTTTC. Translated, it gives CACDHLGDNSRDTRQMFF.

Notes on this clone: It is likely a read error: a sequence one base away is far more abundant. V and J are TRDV2 and TRDJ2; 10 bases match TRDD3. CDR1 is GEAIGNYY, CDR2 EKD, per germline. This CDR3 is 15 amino acids long. CDR3 region: CACDILGDLTARLFF. DNA for the CDR3: TGTGCCTGTGACATACTGGGGGATTTGACAGCACGACTCTTCTTT.

By share of the sample, this clone is medium-sized. V and J are TRDV1 and TRDJ1; possible D gene TRDD2, 5 bases. The CDR3 has 21 amino acids. Looked up from germline, CDR1 is TSWWSYY and CDR2 is QGS. The V and J ends lost 2 bases and 0 bases respectively, with 28 bases between them. DNA for the CDR3: TGTGCTCTTGGGGAAATTTCCCGCTTCTCCCTACGGGACCTGTACACCGATAAACTCATCTTT. Protein: CALGEISRFSLRDLYTDKLIF.

This clone qualifies as large. Other DNA sequences in this sample translate to the same CDR3. The genes are TRDV2 and TRDJ2, with D possibly matching TRDD3 (5 bases). V was trimmed by 5 bases and J by 0 bases, leaving 12 bases between them. CDR3 length: 15 residues. Germline CDR1 GEAIGNYY, CDR2 EKD. CDR3: CACGGSTTLTAQLFF. The CDR3, as DNA: TGTGCCTGTGGGGGGTCCACTACTTTGACAGCACAACTCTTCTTT.

This sequence joins TRDV1 and TRDJ1; TRDD3 matches at 8 bases. Germline-derived CDR1 and CDR2 are TSWWSYY and QGS. The CDR3 runs 19 residues. V lost 1 base and J lost 2; bases outside the gene matches: 15. The CDR3 is CALGEPPGLRGGYTDKLIF. CDR3 nucleotide sequence: TGTGCTCTTGGGGAACCCCCCGGCCTTCGGGGGGGATATACCGATAAACTCATCTTT.

In this sample, this clone turned up a few times. The germline gene is not matched at one end of the junction; a read error may be the cause. CDR3 loop: CACNPRTLRPYTDKLIF. The CDR3 nucleotides are TGTGCCTGTAACCCCCGCACCCTAAGGCCATACACTGATAAACTCATCTTT. V and J are TRDV2 and TRDJ1; no definite D call. The CDR3 totals 17 residues. Germline V gene sequence: CDR1 GEAIGNYY, CDR2 EKD.

This clone was seen a handful of times. This likely stems from a read error, as it lies one base from a far larger clone. V and J are TRDV2 and TRDJ3; 8 bases are shared with TRDD3. In germline, CDR1 is GEAIGNYY, CDR2 EKD. The CDR3 totals 19 residues. The CDR3 DNA sequence: TGTGCCTGTGGCACCTGGGGGACCCGGGTCTCCTGGGACACCCGACAGATGTTTTTC. The encoded protein is CACGTWGTRVSWDTRQMFF.

With regard to this clone: A much larger clone is a single base away; this may be a read error. The sample carries other DNA sequences with the same CDR3. This rearrangement joins TRDV2 to TRDJ3, with TRDD3 matching 8 bases. CDR1 and CDR2 (germline): GEAIGNYY, EKD. This CDR3 spans 18 amino acids. The CDR3 reads CACDTVLGAPRDTRQMFF. The CDR3, as DNA: TGTGCCTGCGACACAGTACTGGGGGCACCCCGGGACACCCGACAGATGTTTTTC.